This T cell receptor (beta chain) originates from a study of OX40 agonist ivuxolimab in advanced cancers. The wider study: Three patients had partial responses: one hepatocellular carcinoma, two cutaneous melanoma.

Profiled with immunoSEQ multiplex PCR; TCRdb holds only in-frame clones, not every one. The table has fewer than 75,000 clones, 88% seen once. The germline gives CDR1 KGHSH, CDR2 LQKENI. V lost 5 bases, J lost 6 bases, and 22 bases lay in between. The CDR3 runs to 16 residues. The clonotype originates from an adult with an advanced solid tumor such as melanoma, head and neck, liver or kidney cancer. The chain employs TRBV18 and TRBJ1-2; D is uncertain. Sequencing was performed on CD4+ or CD8+ T cells sorted from blood, taken in a trial of the OX40 agonist ivuxolimab. This CDR3 reads CASSSRPDLNFDGYTF. CDR3 bases: TGTGCCAGCTCATCCCGACCGGATTTAAATTTCGATGGCTACACCTTC.